This T cell receptor (beta chain) was recorded in a study of response to subunit inactivated influenza vaccine. MiXCR, run by TCRdb on the RT-PCR reads, gives a single entry per CDR3 protein. This sample carries 590,000 or so distinct CDR3 sequences, around 13% of them seen once, and the ten largest clones take roughly 7.6%. Germline loops: CDR1 SGHTA, CDR2 FQGNSA. This CDR3 contains 15 residues. With respect to this clonotype: Its antigen is currently unknown. This may come from a read error, since a much larger clone is one base off.

Study results and caveats: The authors put forward the suggestion that each seasonal influenza vaccination may bring in only a limited number of new T cells.

The chain links TRBV7-2 to TRBJ2-2; weak D call: TRBD2 (6 bases). The sample consisted of PBMCs from blood, taken less than 15 days before vaccination. The receptor was derived from a man aged 50 to 60 who received an inactivated influenza vaccine. DNA for the CDR3: TGTGCCAGCAGCTGGGACTCCCTTGGCGTCGGGGGGCTGTTTTTT. Amino acids: CASSWDSLGVGGLFF.